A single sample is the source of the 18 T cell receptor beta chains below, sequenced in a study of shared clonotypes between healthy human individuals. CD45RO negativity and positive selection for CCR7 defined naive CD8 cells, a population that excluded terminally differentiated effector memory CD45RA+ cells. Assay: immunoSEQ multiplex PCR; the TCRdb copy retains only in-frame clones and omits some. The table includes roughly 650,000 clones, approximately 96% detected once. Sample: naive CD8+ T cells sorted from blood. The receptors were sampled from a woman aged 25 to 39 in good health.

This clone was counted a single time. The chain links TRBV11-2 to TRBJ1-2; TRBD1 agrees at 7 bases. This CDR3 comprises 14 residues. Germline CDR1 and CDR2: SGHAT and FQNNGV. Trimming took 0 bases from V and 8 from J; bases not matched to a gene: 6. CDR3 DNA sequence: TGTGCCAGCAGCTTAGATGGCGTAGGGGGCGGCTACACCTTC. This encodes CASSLDGVGGGYTF.

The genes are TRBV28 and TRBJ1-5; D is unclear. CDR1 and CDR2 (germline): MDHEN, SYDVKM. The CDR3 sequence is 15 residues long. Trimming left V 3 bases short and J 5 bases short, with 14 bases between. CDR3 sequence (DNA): TGTGCCAGCAGTTTCAGGCTTGATGAGTATCAGCCCCAGCATTTT. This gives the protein CASSFRLDEYQPQHF.

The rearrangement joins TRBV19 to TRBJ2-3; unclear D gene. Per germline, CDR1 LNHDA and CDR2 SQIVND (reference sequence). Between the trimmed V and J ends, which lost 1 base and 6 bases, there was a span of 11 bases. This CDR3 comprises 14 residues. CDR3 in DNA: TGTGCCAGTAGTATAGCGGGTGGTGTGGATACGCAGTATTTT. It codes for CASSIAGGVDTQYF.

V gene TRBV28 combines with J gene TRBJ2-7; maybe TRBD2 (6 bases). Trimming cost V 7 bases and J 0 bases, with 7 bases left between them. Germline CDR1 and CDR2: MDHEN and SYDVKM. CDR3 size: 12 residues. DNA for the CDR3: TGTGCCAGCACGGGAGTCTCCTACGAGCAGTACTTC. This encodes CASTGVSYEQYF. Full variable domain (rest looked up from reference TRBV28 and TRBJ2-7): DVKVTQSSRYLVKRTGEKVFLECVQDMDHENMFWYRQDPGLGLRLIYFSYDVKMKEKGDIPEGYSVSREKKERFSLILESASTNQTSMYLCASTGVSYEQYFGPGTRLTVT.

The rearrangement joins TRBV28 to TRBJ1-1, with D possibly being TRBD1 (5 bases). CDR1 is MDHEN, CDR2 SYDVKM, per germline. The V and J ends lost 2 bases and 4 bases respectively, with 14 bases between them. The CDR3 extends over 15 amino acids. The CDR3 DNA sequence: TGTGCCAGCAGTTTAGGGGGGACTTCGAGCACTGAAGCTTTCTTT. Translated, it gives CASSLGGTSSTEAFF. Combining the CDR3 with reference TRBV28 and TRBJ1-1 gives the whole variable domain DVKVTQSSRYLVKRTGEKVFLECVQDMDHENMFWYRQDPGLGLRLIYFSYDVKMKEKGDIPEGYSVSREKKERFSLILESASTNQTSMYLCASSLGGTSSTEAFFGQGTRLTVV.

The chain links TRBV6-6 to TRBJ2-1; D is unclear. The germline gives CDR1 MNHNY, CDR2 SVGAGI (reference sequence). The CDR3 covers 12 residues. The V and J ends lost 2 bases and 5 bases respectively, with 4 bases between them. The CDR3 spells CASSYSNNEQFF. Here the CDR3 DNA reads TGTGCCAGCAGTTACAGCAACAATGAGCAGTTCTTC.

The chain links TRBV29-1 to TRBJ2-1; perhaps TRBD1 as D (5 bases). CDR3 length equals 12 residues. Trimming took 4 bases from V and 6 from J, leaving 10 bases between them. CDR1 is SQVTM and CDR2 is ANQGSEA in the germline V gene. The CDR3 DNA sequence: TGCAGCGTTGTCTGGGGCTCCAATGAGCAGTTCTTC. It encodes CSVVWGSNEQFF.

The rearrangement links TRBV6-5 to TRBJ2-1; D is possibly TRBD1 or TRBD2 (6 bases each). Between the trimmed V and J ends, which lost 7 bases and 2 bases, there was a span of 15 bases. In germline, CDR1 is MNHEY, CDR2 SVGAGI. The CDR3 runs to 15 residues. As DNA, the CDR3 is TGTGCCAGCAAAGGAGCGGAGGGGGCCTACAATGAGCAGTTCTTC. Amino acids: CASKGAEGAYNEQFF.

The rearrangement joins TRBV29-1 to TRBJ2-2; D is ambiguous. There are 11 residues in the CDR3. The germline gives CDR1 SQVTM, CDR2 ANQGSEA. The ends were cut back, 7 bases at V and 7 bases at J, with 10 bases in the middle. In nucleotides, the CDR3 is TGCAGCGGCGCGCAAGGCGGGGAGCTGTTTTTT. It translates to CSGAQGGELFF.

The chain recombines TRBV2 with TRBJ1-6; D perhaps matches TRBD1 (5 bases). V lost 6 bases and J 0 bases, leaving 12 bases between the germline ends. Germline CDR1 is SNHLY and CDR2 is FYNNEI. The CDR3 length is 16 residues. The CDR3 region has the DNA TGTGCCAGCAGACTGGGGGGGAGCTCCTATAATTCACCCCTCCACTTT. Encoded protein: CASRLGGSSYNSPLHF.

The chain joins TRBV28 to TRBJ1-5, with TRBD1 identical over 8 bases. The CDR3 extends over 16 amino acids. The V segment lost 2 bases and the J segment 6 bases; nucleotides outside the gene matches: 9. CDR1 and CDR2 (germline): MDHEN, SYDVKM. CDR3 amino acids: CASSLLPTGVGQPQHF. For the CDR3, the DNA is TGTGCCAGCAGTTTACTTCCGACAGGGGTCGGTCAGCCCCAGCATTTT.

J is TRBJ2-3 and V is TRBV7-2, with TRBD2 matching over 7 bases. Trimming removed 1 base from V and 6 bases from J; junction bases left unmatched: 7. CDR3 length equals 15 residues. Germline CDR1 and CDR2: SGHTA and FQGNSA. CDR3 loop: CASSLGFSGPDTQYF. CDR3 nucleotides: TGTGCCAGCAGCTTAGGTTTTAGCGGGCCTGATACGCAGTATTTT.

The CDR3 reads CASSSYRSAYNEQFF. CDR3 nucleotides: TGTGCCAGCAGCTCCTACCGCAGCGCCTACAATGAGCAGTTCTTC. The chain recombines TRBV7-2 with TRBJ2-1; D not resolved. Germline CDR1 reads SGHTA; CDR2 reads FQGNSA. This CDR3 region has 15 residues. V was pared by 4 bases and J by 2 bases, with 12 bases between.

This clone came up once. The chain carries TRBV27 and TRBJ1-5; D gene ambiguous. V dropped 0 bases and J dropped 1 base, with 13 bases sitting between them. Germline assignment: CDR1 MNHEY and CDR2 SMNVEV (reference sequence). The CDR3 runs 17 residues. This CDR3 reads CASSLSAGSGSNQPQHF. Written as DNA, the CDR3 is TGTGCCAGCAGTTTATCTGCGGGATCGGGAAGCAATCAGCCCCAGCATTTT.

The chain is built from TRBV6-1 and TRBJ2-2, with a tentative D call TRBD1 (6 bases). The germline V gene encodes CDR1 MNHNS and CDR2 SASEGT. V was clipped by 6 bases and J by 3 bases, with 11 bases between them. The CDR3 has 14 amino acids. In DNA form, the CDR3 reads TGTGCCAGCAGGGACAGCCCTGACACCGGGGAGCTGTTTTTT. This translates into CASRDSPDTGELFF.

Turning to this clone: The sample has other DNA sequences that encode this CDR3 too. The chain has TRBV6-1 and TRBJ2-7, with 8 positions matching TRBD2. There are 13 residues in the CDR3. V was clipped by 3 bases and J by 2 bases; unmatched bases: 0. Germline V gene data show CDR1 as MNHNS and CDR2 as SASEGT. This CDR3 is CASSDSGTYEQYF. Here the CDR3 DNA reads TGTGCCAGCAGTGATAGCGGGACCTACGAGCAGTACTTC.

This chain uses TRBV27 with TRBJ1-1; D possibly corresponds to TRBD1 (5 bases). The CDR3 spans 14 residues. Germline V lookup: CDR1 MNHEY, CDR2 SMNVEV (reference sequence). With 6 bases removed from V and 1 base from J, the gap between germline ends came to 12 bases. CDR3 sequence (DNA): TGTGCCAGCAGGCTTACGGGGGGGAACACTGAAGCTTTCTTT. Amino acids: CASRLTGGNTEAFF.

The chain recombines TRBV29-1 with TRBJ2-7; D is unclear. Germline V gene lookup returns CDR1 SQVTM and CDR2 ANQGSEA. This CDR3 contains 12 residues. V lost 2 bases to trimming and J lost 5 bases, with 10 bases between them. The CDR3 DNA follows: TGCAGCGTTGAACCAGGTTTCAACGAGCAGTACTTC. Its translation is CSVEPGFNEQYF.